This TCR beta chain came from a study of vaccination and CD4 T cells after COVID-19. The CDR3 is 15 amino acids. Per germline, CDR1 DFQATT and CDR2 SNEGSKA (reference sequence). Between the trimmed V and J ends, which lost 1 base and 0 bases, there was a span of 10 bases. Study results and caveats: In median terms, SARS-CoV-2-reactive clonotypes went from approximately 23 to 38, a nonsignificant rise.

Time point described: late sampling 161 to 241 days after vaccination in a few convalescent patients. As concerns this clonotype: Antigen: not known.

In TCRdb, the PCR reads were re-called with MiXCR into one record per CDR3 protein. The sample records some 27,000 distinct CDR3 sequences, around 50% being singletons. The TCR was taken from a human donor who had recovered from COVID-19. The input for sequencing was CD4+ T cells from blood, taken about 7 months after SARS-CoV-2 vaccination. The rearrangement links TRBV20-1 to TRBJ2-1, with a weak D call TRBD2 (6 bases). CDR3 sequence (DNA): TGCAGTGCTAGAGTTGACGGGAGCTCCTACAATGAGCAGTTCTTC. The encoded protein is CSARVDGSSYNEQFF.